There are a few counts of the clone carrying this T cell receptor (beta chain). Seattle's cohort entered during active infection and was followed longitudinally. This entry is derived from a study of blood T cell repertoires in COVID-19. Overall study context: Material from acute and convalescent COVID-19 was sourced from the United States, Italy and Spain. T cells, B-cell-depleted T cells, or PBMCs supplied cDNA or gDNA.

In the study's own analysis: Reference gene primers were amplified, and this amplification served to estimate nucleated cell counts. Assay: immunoSEQ multiplex PCR; the TCRdb copy retains only in-frame clones and omits some. The V and J calls and clone size were taken over from that table, and D and trimming were inferred from the DNA. The data hold roughly 410,000 clones, with 89% observed a single time. Germline lookup yields CDR1 SNHLY and CDR2 FYNNEI. This CDR3 comprises 12 residues. V was trimmed by 4 bases and J by 4 bases, leaving 8 bases between them. The V call is TRBV2, the J call TRBJ2-7, with D perhaps matching TRBD2 (5 bases). This sequence was found in a woman in her thirties or forties with COVID-19, enrolled during active disease. Sequencing was done on a sample of peripheral blood. The CDR3 loop reads CASSVEDYEQYF. The CDR3 coding sequence is TGTGCCAGCAGTGTGGAGGATTACGAGCAGTACTTC.